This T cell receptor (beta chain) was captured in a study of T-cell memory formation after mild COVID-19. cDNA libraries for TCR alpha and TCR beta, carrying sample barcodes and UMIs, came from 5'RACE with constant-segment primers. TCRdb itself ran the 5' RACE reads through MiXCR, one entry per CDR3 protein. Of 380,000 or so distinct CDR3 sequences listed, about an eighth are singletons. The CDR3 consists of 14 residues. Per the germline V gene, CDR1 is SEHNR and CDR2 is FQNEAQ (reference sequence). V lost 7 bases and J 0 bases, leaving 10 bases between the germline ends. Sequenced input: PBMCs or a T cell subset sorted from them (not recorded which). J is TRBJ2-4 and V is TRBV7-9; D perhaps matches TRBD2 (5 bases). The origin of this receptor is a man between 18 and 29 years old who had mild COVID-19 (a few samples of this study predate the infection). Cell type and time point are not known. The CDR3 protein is CASTDGLAKNIQYF. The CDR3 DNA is TGTGCCAGCACCGACGGACTAGCCAAAAACATTCAGTACTTC.